The source of this T cell receptor beta chain is a study of vaccination and CD4 T cells after COVID-19. Study-wide background: Convalescent donors: six male, four female; seven Caucasian, two Asian, one multiracial, two Hispanic. Cultures acting as controls obtained a CEFX pool, an HIV-1 Nef pool, or no peptide.

Concerning this clonotype: Its specificity is not known.

Scientists ran DNA taken from cultured CD4+ T cells through the Oncomine TCR Beta short-read assay for sequencing. Investigators isolated genomic DNA from cultured CD4+ T cells. TCRdb reprocessed the PCR reads via MiXCR and lists one record per CDR3 protein. Of about 3,500 distinct CDR3 sequences listed, approximately 29% are singletons. The treatment is: roughly nine-day PBMC culture with coronavirus spike peptide pools or control peptides (ViraFEST assay). Germline values: CDR1 SGHRS, CDR2 YFSETQ. The length of the CDR3 is 17 residues. V was pared by 0 bases and J by 5 bases, with 20 bases between. This clonotype originated in a human donor who had recovered from COVID-19. Sequenced sample: CD4+ T cells from blood, cultured in vitro. The chain combines TRBV5-1 with TRBJ1-1; the D gene is possibly TRBD1 (5 bases). The CDR3 sequence is CASSLGSRGPIVTEAFF. In nucleotides, the CDR3 is TGCGCCAGCAGCTTGGGTTCTAGGGGCCCCATTGTAACTGAAGCTTTCTTT.